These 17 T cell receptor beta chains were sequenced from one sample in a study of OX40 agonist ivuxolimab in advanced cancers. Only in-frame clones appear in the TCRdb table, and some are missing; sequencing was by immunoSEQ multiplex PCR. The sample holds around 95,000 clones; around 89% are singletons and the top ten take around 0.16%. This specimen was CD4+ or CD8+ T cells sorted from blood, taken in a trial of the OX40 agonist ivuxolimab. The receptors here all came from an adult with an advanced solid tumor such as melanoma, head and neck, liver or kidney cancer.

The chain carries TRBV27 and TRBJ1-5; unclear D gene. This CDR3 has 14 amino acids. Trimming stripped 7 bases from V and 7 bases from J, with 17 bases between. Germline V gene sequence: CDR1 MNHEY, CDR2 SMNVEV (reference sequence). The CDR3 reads CASTYIPSLQPQHF. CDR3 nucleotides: TGTGCCAGCACCTATATACCCTCCCTGCAGCCCCAGCATTTT.

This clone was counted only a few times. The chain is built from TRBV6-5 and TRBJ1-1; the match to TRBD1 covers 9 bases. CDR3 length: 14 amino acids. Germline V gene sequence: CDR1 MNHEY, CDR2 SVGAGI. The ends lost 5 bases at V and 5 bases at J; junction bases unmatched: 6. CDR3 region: CASSRDRVITEAFF. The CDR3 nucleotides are TGTGCCAGCAGTCGGGACAGGGTAATTACTGAAGCTTTCTTT.

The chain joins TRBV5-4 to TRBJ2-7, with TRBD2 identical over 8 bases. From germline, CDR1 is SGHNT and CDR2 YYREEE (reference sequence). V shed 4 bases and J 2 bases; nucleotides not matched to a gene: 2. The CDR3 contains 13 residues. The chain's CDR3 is CASSPGGAYEQYF. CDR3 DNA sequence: TGTGCCAGCAGCCCGGGGGGGGCCTACGAGCAGTACTTC.

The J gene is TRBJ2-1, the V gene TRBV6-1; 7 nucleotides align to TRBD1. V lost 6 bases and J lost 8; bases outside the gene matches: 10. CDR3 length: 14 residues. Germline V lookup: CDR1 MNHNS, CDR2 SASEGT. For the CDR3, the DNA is TGTGCCAGCAGCTCGGCAGGGGGTGGGGATGAGCAGTTCTTC. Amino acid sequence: CASSSAGGGDEQFF.

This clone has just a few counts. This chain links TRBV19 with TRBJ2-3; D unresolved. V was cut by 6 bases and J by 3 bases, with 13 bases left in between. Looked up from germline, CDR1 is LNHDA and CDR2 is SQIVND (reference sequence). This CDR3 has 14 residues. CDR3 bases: TGTGCCAGTAGCCGTGGGGTCCGGACAGATACGCAGTATTTT. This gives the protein CASSRGVRTDTQYF.

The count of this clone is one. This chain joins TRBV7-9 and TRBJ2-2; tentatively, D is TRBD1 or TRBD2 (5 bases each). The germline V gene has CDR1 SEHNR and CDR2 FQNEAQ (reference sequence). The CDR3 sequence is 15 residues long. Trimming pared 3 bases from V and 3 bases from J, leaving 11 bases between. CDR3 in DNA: TGTGCCAGCAGCTTCCCCGGGGCCTACACCGGGGAGCTGTTTTTT. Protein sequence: CASSFPGAYTGELFF. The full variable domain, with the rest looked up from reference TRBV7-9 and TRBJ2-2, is DTGVSQNPRHKITKRGQNVTFRCDPISEHNRLYWYRQTLGQGPEFLTYFQNEAQLEKSRLLSDRFSAERPKGSFSTLEIQRTEQGDSAMYLCASSFPGAYTGELFFGEGSRLTVL.

CDR3 in amino acids: CASSLGASQAFF. The CDR3, as DNA: TGTGCCAGCAGCTTAGGGGCCAGCCAAGCTTTCTTT. The V and J genes are TRBV7-9 and TRBJ1-1; D gene ambiguous. The germline gives CDR1 SEHNR, CDR2 FQNEAQ (reference sequence). CDR3 length: 12 residues. Trimming pared 1 base from V and 9 bases from J, leaving 9 bases between.

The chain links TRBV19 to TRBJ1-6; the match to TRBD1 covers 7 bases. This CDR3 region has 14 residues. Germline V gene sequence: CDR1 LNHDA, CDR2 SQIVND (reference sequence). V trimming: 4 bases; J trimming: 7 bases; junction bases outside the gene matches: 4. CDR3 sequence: CASSSGTVNSPLHF. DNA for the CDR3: TGTGCCAGTAGTAGCGGGACAGTAAATTCACCCCTCCACTTT.

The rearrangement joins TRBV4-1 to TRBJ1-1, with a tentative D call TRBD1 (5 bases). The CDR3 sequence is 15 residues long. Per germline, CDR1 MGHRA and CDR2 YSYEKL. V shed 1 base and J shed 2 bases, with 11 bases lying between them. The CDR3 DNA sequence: TGCGCCAGCAGCCAAGGGGACGCAGTAAACACTGAAGCTTTCTTT. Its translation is CASSQGDAVNTEAFF.

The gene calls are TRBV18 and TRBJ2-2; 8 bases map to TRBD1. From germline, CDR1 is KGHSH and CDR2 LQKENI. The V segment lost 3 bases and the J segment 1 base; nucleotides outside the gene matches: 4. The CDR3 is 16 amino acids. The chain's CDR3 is CASSPLGTGNTGELFF. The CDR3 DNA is TGTGCCAGCTCACCCCTCGGGACAGGGAACACCGGGGAGCTGTTTTTT.

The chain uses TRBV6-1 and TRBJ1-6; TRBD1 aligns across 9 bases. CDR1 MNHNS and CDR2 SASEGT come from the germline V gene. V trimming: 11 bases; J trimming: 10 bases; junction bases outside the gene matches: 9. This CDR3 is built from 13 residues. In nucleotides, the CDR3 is TGTGCCGGCCGGACAGGGGATATCTCACCCCTCCACTTT. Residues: CAGRTGDISPLHF.

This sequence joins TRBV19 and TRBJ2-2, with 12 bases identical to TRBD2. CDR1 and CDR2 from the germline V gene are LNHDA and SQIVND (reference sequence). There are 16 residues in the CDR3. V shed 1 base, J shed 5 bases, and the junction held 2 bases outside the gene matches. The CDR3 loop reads CASSIASGRVTGELFF. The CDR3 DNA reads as TGTGCCAGTAGTATAGCTAGCGGGAGGGTAACCGGGGAGCTGTTTTTT.

In nucleotides, the CDR3 is TGTGCCAGTAGGCATGTAGGAGGCACAGATACGCAGTATTTT. Residues: CASRHVGGTDTQYF. The rearrangement uses TRBV19 and TRBJ2-3; unclear D gene. The CDR3 consists of 14 residues. Germline CDR1 is LNHDA and CDR2 is SQIVND (reference sequence). V shed 6 bases and J shed 1 base, with 11 bases lying between them. The full variable domain, its missing parts supplied by reference TRBV19 and TRBJ2-3, is DGGITQSPKYLFRKEGQNVTLSCEQNLNHDAMYWYRQDPGQGLRLIYYSQIVNDFQKGDIAEGYSVSREKKESFPLTVTSAQKNPTAFYLCASRHVGGTDTQYFGPGTRLTVL.

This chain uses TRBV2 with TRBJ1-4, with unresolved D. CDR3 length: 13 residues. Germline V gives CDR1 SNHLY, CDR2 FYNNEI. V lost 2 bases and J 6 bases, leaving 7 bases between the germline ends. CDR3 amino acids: CASSEWGDEKLFF. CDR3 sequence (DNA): TGTGCCAGCAGTGAATGGGGAGATGAAAAACTGTTTTTT.

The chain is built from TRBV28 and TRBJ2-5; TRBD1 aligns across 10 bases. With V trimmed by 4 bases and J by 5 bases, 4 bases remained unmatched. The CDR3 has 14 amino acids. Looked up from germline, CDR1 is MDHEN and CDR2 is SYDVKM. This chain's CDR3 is CASSWGQGKETQYF. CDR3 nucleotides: TGTGCCAGCAGTTGGGGACAGGGGAAGGAGACCCAGTACTTC.

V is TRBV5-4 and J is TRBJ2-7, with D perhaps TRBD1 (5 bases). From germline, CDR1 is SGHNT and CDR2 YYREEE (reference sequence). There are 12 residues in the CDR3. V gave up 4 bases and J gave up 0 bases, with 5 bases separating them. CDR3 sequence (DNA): TGTGCCAGCAGCCAGGGCTCCTACGAGCAGTACTTC. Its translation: CASSQGSYEQYF. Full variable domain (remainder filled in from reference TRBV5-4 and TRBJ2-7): ETGVTQSPTHLIKTRGQQVTLRCSSQSGHNTVSWYQQALGQGPQFIFQYYREEENGRGNFPPRFSGLQFPNYSSELNVNALELDDSALYLCASSQGSYEQYFGPGTRLTVT.

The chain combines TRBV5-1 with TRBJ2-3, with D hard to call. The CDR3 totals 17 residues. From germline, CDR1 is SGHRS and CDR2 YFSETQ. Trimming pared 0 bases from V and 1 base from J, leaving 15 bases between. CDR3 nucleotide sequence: TGCGCCAGCAGCTTGGCCGGCAGGCCAGCTGGCACAGATACGCAGTATTTT. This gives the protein CASSLAGRPAGTDTQYF.